This passage covers 31 T cell receptor beta chains from one sample sequenced in a study of blood T cells in healthy people across ages. Primed by a sample-barcoded 5' primer and a J-beta primer mix, a second PCR proceeded for about 6 to 11 cycles. TCRdb reprocessed the 5' RACE reads with MiXCR, giving one entry per CDR3 protein. The table lists 1.5 million to 2 million distinct CDR3 sequences, about 49% of them singletons, with 2.1% in the top ten. Sequencing input: blood. These receptors were collected from a woman aged 40 to 50 in good health.

V gene TRBV12-3 or TRBV12-4 combines with J gene TRBJ1-6, with D uncertain. This CDR3 has 15 residues. The V end was cut by 11 bases, the J end by 4 bases, with 18 bases between. The CDR3 spells CARHTLASYNSPLHF. In DNA, the CDR3 is TGTGCCCGGCACACGCTGGCATCTTATAATTCACCCCTCCACTTT.

The rearrangement joins TRBV6-5 to TRBJ2-5; D unresolved. Trimming took off 2 bases at V and 2 bases at J, with 9 bases between the two ends. This CDR3 spans 14 amino acids. Germline CDR1 reads MNHEY; CDR2 reads SVGAGI. The CDR3 protein is CASSYARLQETQYF. CDR3 in DNA: TGTGCCAGCAGTTACGCGCGCTTGCAAGAGACCCAGTACTTC.

The chain recombines TRBV9 with TRBJ2-7, with 7 bases that match TRBD1. The CDR3 spans 15 residues. J was trimmed by 0 bases and V by 4 bases; bases with no gene match: 7. CDR1 is SGDLS and CDR2 is YYNGEE in the germline V gene. The CDR3 sequence is CASSSPGQLSYEQYF. The DNA for the CDR3 is TGTGCCAGCAGCTCGCCGGGACAGCTCTCCTACGAGCAGTACTTC.

The chain uses TRBV29-1 and TRBJ2-5; tentatively, D is TRBD2 (6 bases). The DNA matches TRBJ2-1 better at its end, which makes the J call doubtful. Germline V lookup: CDR1 SQVTM, CDR2 ANQGSEA. CDR3 size: 13 residues. The DNA of the CDR3 is TGCAGCGTTGAAAGGGACTGGCAAGAGACCCAGTTCTTC. This codes for CSVERDWQETQFF.

V usage is TRBV20-1 and J usage is TRBJ1-6; 7 positions agree with TRBD1. Germline CDR1 and CDR2: DFQATT and SNEGSKA (reference sequence). V shed 0 bases and J 2 bases; nucleotides not matched to a gene: 7. This CDR3 spans 17 amino acids. The CDR3: CSARELQGRTYNSPLHF. DNA of the CDR3: TGCAGTGCTAGAGAATTACAGGGGAGGACCTATAATTCACCCCTCCACTTT.

The genes are TRBV6-2 or TRBV6-3 and TRBJ2-7; tentative D call: TRBD1 (6 bases). Germline V gene sequence: CDR1 MNHEY, CDR2 SVGEGT. The V end lost 5 bases, the J end lost 9 bases, and 20 bases lay between the germline ends. CDR3 size: 14 residues. The CDR3 DNA sequence: TGTGCCAGCAGTCAAATCCTTGACAGGATAGTGCAGTACTTC. Protein product: CASSQILDRIVQYF.

This clonotype was seen only a few times. The chain couples TRBV6-5 to TRBJ2-7, with D possibly TRBD2 on 6 matching bases. Trimming cost V 6 bases and J 6 bases, with 15 bases left between them. CDR1 MNHEY and CDR2 SVGAGI come from the germline V gene. This CDR3 spans 13 amino acids. CDR3 bases: TGTGCCAGCAGCTACACTAAAGCGGGCGAGCAGTACTTC. This encodes CASSYTKAGEQYF.

J is TRBJ2-4 and V is TRBV19; 15 positions match TRBD2. The trim removed 7 bases at V and 13 bases at J, leaving 17 bases unmatched. CDR3 length: 17 amino acids. Per germline, CDR1 LNHDA and CDR2 SQIVND (reference sequence). CDR3 DNA: TGTGCCAGTACCGCGCCCCTTGGGACTAGCGGGGGGAATGAGCAGTACTTC. This encodes CASTAPLGTSGGNEQYF.

On this clonotype itself: One end of the junction is discordant with germline, which a read error may explain. The genes are TRBV6-2 or TRBV6-3 and TRBJ2-7, with 8 nucleotides matching TRBD2. Per the germline V gene, CDR1 is MNHEY and CDR2 is SVGEGT. The CDR3 runs 14 residues. This CDR3 reads CASSFKREIYKQYF. The CDR3 DNA reads as TGTGCCAGCAGTTTCAAGCGGGAGATCTACAAGCAGTACTTC.

In its sample, this clonotype was seen a few times. V gene TRBV7-3 combines with J gene TRBJ2-7; 7 bases align to TRBD1. Looked up from germline, CDR1 is SGHTA and CDR2 is FQGTGA. The length of the CDR3 is 16 residues. V gave up 1 base and J gave up 0 bases; unmatched junction bases: 6. The CDR3 reads CASSLKAQGDSYEQYF. DNA of the CDR3: TGTGCCAGCAGCTTAAAAGCCCAGGGGGACTCCTACGAGCAGTACTTC.

V gene TRBV6-5 combines with J gene TRBJ2-7; 8 bases agree with TRBD1. This CDR3 contains 15 residues. J gave up 4 bases and V 5 bases, and 10 bases lay outside the gene matches. Germline lookup yields CDR1 MNHEY and CDR2 SVGAGI. The CDR3 is CASSPGQGIKYEQYF. DNA for the CDR3: TGTGCCAGCAGTCCCGGACAGGGAATAAAGTACGAGCAGTACTTC.

The CDR3 bases are TGTGCCAGCAGTTACATGGGGGGGTGGAGCAATGAGCAGTTCTTC. Encoded protein: CASSYMGGWSNEQFF. The chain employs TRBV6-5 and TRBJ2-1, with 7 bases fitting TRBD2. Germline lookup yields CDR1 MNHEY and CDR2 SVGAGI. The junction had 7 bases not matched to a gene; V was cut back by 2 bases and J by 6 bases. CDR3 length: 15 amino acids.

This clonotype was detected a few times. The chain couples TRBV29-1 to TRBJ1-2; TRBD1 might be the D (6 bases). Germline-derived CDR1 and CDR2 are SQVTM and ANQGSEA. The CDR3 has 13 residues. The germline V and J ends were trimmed by 1 base and 5 bases, with 11 bases remaining between them. CDR3 sequence (DNA): TGCAGCGTTGAAGGCCGAGGGGGTTATGGCTACACCTTC. Residues: CSVEGRGGYGYTF.

The chain uses TRBV12-3 or TRBV12-4 and TRBJ1-1; D is ambiguous. This CDR3 region has 13 residues. V was cut by 6 bases and J by 7 bases, with 15 bases left in between. CDR3 protein: CASSLPRGIEAFF. The CDR3 bases are TGTGCCAGCAGCCTCCCCCGTGGCATTGAAGCTTTCTTT.

This clonotype was seen more than once but under ten times. This sequence joins TRBV29-1 and TRBJ2-5, with a possible D match to TRBD2 (5 bases). Germline V gene sequence: CDR1 SQVTM, CDR2 ANQGSEA. This CDR3 contains 12 residues. The V and J ends lost 6 bases and 5 bases respectively, with 13 bases between them. For the CDR3, the DNA is TGCAGCGTCAAGGAGAGCGGTGAGACCCAGTACTTC. It codes for CSVKESGETQYF.

The CDR3 DNA is TGTGCCAGCAGCTTGCGGTTCAGCGGGGCTACAGATACGCAGTATTTT. This gives the protein CASSLRFSGATDTQYF. This rearrangement joins TRBV5-6 to TRBJ2-3, with TRBD2 matching 7 bases. J lost 3 bases, V lost 1 base, and 8 bases had no gene match. Germline-derived CDR1 and CDR2 are SGHDT and YYEEEE. The CDR3 loop spans 16 amino acids.

This clonotype was counted at least ten times. The V call is TRBV29-1, the J call TRBJ1-6; no clear D gene. The CDR3 consists of 12 residues. With 5 bases removed from V and 14 bases from J, the gap between germline ends came to 16 bases. Germline CDR1 is SQVTM and CDR2 is ANQGSEA. This CDR3 is CSVTFGSSALHF. The CDR3 nucleotides are TGCAGCGTTACGTTCGGGAGCTCGGCCCTCCACTTT. The whole variable domain, filled in from reference TRBV29-1 and TRBJ1-6, reads SAVISQKPSRDICQRGTSLTIQCQVDSQVTMMFWYRQQPGQSLTLIATANQGSEATYESGFVIDKFPISRPNLTFSTLTVSNMSPEDSSIYLCSVTFGSSALHFGNGTRLTVT.

The CDR3 reads CASSLVGSGGANDEQYF. As DNA, the CDR3 is TGTGCCAGCAGCTTAGTCGGTAGCGGGGGTGCCAACGACGAGCAGTACTTC. V is TRBV7-9 and J is TRBJ2-7, with 9 positions matching TRBD2. Per the germline V gene, CDR1 is SEHNR and CDR2 is FQNEAQ (reference sequence). V lost 1 base to trimming and J lost 5 bases; unmatched junction nucleotides: 12. This CDR3 region has 17 residues.

This clonotype was counted a few times. The V gene is TRBV28, the J gene TRBJ2-5; D unclear. Per germline, CDR1 MDHEN and CDR2 SYDVKM. The CDR3 consists of 14 residues. The V end was cut by 5 bases, the J end by 1 base, with 11 bases between. CDR3 nucleotide sequence: TGTGCCAGCAGTGGCTACGTAGGCCAAGAGACCCAGTACTTC. Amino acid sequence: CASSGYVGQETQYF.

V usage is TRBV4-3 and J usage is TRBJ2-5, with D possibly matching TRBD2 (5 bases). From germline, CDR1 is LGHNA and CDR2 YSLEER. Between the trimmed V and J ends, which lost 1 base and 5 bases, there was a span of 11 bases. The CDR3 spans 14 residues. Written as DNA, the CDR3 is TGCGCCAGCAGCCAAGGGCACGGGGTGGAGACCCAGTACTTC. It yields the protein CASSQGHGVETQYF.

This clonotype came up a few times. The CDR3 is CASSIGPYEQYF. The DNA for the CDR3 is TGCGCCAGCAGCATAGGCCCTTACGAGCAGTACTTC. The chain recombines TRBV5-1 with TRBJ2-7; D ambiguous. V shed 4 bases and J shed 4 bases, with 9 bases lying between them. The germline gives CDR1 SGHRS, CDR2 YFSETQ. This CDR3 has 12 amino acids.

V is TRBV10-3 and J is TRBJ1-2; no clear D. The CDR3 contains 13 residues. Germline V gives CDR1 ENHRY, CDR2 SYGVKD. Trimming pared 4 bases from V and 2 bases from J, leaving 8 bases between. The CDR3 spells CAISGTENYGYTF. The DNA for the CDR3 is TGTGCCATCAGTGGAACAGAGAACTATGGCTACACCTTC.

This chain joins TRBV11-2 and TRBJ2-1, with TRBD1 matching 7 bases. The CDR3 contains 17 residues. Germline values: CDR1 SGHAT, CDR2 FQNNGV. V lost 5 bases and J lost 6; bases outside the gene matches: 16. DNA for the CDR3: TGTGCCAGCAGCCCCCACACTCTGACAGGGACCTGCAATGAGCAGTTCTTC. Residues: CASSPHTLTGTCNEQFF.

The rearrangement uses TRBV4-1 and TRBJ1-2; 8 positions match TRBD1. The CDR3 is 17 residues long. Germline values: CDR1 MGHRA, CDR2 YSYEKL. Trimming cost V 0 bases and J 1 base; bases outside gene matches: 7. The CDR3 loop reads CASSQDGQGLFNYGYTF. The DNA for the CDR3 is TGCGCCAGCAGCCAAGATGGACAGGGATTATTTAACTATGGCTACACCTTC.

The chain uses TRBV28 and TRBJ2-7; 8 bases line up with TRBD1. The last part of the DNA fits TRBJ2-5 better; the J call may be wrong. Germline assignment: CDR1 MDHEN and CDR2 SYDVKM. This CDR3 contains 12 residues. The CDR3 DNA reads TGTGCCAGCGGACAGGGCTCAGAGACCCAGTACTTC. Amino acids: CASGQGSETQYF.

This clonotype occurred a few times. This rearrangement joins TRBV9 to TRBJ1-1; TRBD1 matches 7 bases. The germline V gene has CDR1 SGDLS and CDR2 YYNGEE. J was trimmed by 1 base and V by 4 bases; bases with no gene match: 4. CDR3 length: 14 amino acids. Written as DNA, the CDR3 is TGTGCCAGCAGCTCCGACAGGGAGAACACTGAAGCTTTCTTT. Its translation is CASSSDRENTEAFF.

This chain joins TRBV10-3 and TRBJ2-7; D is unresolved. CDR1 is ENHRY, CDR2 SYGVKD, per germline. Trimming removed 6 bases at V and 2 bases at J, with 29 bases between. The CDR3 loop spans 19 amino acids. The CDR3 protein is CAISANQPLLRAGAYEQYF. CDR3 bases: TGTGCCATCAGCGCTAATCAACCGTTGTTAAGGGCAGGAGCCTACGAGCAGTACTTC.

J is TRBJ2-1 and V is TRBV24-1, with 11 bases fitting TRBD1. Germline loops: CDR1 KGHDR, CDR2 SFDVKD. There are 15 residues in the CDR3. Trimming removed 9 bases from V and 9 bases from J; junction bases left unmatched: 12. This chain's CDR3 is CATRPGTGGHGEQFF. In DNA form, the CDR3 reads TGTGCCACCCGTCCTGGGACAGGGGGGCATGGTGAGCAGTTCTTC.

J is TRBJ2-7 and V is TRBV7-9, with unresolved D. This CDR3 region has 15 residues. Germline loops: CDR1 SEHNR, CDR2 FQNEAQ (reference sequence). Trimming took 5 bases from V and 2 from J, leaving 16 bases between them. CDR3 region: CASSPTLSPTYEQYF. CDR3 bases: TGTGCCAGCAGCCCAACATTAAGTCCCACCTACGAGCAGTACTTC.

The rearrangement links TRBV4-3 to TRBJ1-2, with D unresolved. The V gene's germline CDR1 is LGHNA and CDR2 YSLEER. This CDR3 region has 16 residues. The V end was cut by 0 bases, the J end by 6 bases, with 17 bases between. CDR3 amino acids: CASSQDLGKATDGYTF. The CDR3 nucleotides read TGCGCCAGCAGCCAAGATCTAGGCAAGGCTACGGATGGCTACACCTTC.

This clonotype was seen more than once but under ten times. This chain connects TRBV28 to TRBJ2-3; 11 nucleotides match TRBD2. The CDR3 covers 16 residues. Per the germline V gene, CDR1 is MDHEN and CDR2 is SYDVKM. The V segment lost 3 bases and the J segment 0 bases; nucleotides outside the gene matches: 2. CDR3 sequence (DNA): TGTGCCAGCAGTTTCCCTAGCGGGGGGAGCACAGATACGCAGTATTTT. Residues: CASSFPSGGSTDTQYF.